The source of this TCR beta chain is a study of identical twins. Study-level points and caveats: Models underpredicted monozygotic twin sharing of out-of-frame TCR alpha. Fewer insertions characterized abundant cord blood beta clonotypes, whereas memory repertoires showed none. Within twin pairs, the out-of-frame alpha sequences they shared showed excess low generation probability. Researchers caution that invariant MAIT and iNKT cells could partly confound zero-insertion analyses.

TCRdb recomputed calls from the 5' RACE reads with MiXCR, one row per CDR3 protein. This table has approximately 550,000 distinct CDR3 sequences, about 20% appearing once. Germline CDR1 is MDHEN and CDR2 is SYDVKM. This CDR3 has 15 amino acids. V was cut by 8 bases and J by 2 bases, with 17 bases left in between. Worth noting for this clonotype: Antigen: not known.

These data are also associated with another study on yellow fever vaccine responses in identical twins.

Sequencing was performed on CD4+ T cells sorted from blood. The receptor was isolated from a woman under 30 in good health. The gene calls are TRBV28 and TRBJ2-3; TRBD2 might be the D (5 bases). CDR3 bases: TGTGCCAGCGGTGTCCCTGGCGGACTCACAGATACGCAGTATTTT. It yields the protein CASGVPGGLTDTQYF.